A selection of T cell receptor beta chains follows, all from one sample in a study of Tregs in tolerant kidney transplant recipients. Antigens for these TCRs are unknown. Profiling relied on immunoSEQ multiplex PCR, and the TCRdb table lists in-frame clones only, not all of them. The sample has tens of thousands of clones; 95% to 96% are singletons. Sequencing used Tregs from blood cultured with allogeneic cells. The receptors were gathered from a human donor in good health. The CDR3 runs from the conserved cysteine through the conserved F or W. The D gene is left open where the match is weak. For some rows the clone size is stated as once, few or many, or as a class when expanded; others skip it.

clone size: -; J gene: TRBJ2-7; D gene: -; V gene: TRBV11-2; CDR3 DNA: TGTGCCAGCAGCTGGGATCCGCGGGTTTACGAGCAGTACTTC; CDR3 protein: CASSWDPRVYEQYF
clone size: -; J gene: TRBJ1-1; D gene: -; V gene: TRBV6-6; CDR3 DNA: TGTGCCAGCAGCCCGACTGAGGGCACTGAAGCTTTCTTT; CDR3 protein: CASSPTEGTEAFF
clone size: -; J gene: TRBJ2-7; D gene: TRBD2; V gene: TRBV9; CDR3 DNA: TGTGCCAGCCGCGGGACTACGGAGACCTTATCCTACGAGCAGTACTTC; CDR3 protein: CASRGTTETLSYEQYF
clone size: -; J gene: TRBJ2-1; D gene: TRBD2; V gene: TRBV27; CDR3 DNA: TGTGCCAGCAGGTGGGGGACTAGCAGCAATGAGCAGTTCTTC; CDR3 protein: CASRWGTSSNEQFF
clone size: once; J gene: TRBJ1-2; D gene: TRBD1; V gene: TRBV4-1; CDR3 DNA: TGCGCCAGCAGCTTGACAGGGGAGGCGGGATCTGGCTACACCTTC; CDR3 protein: CASSLTGEAGSGYTF
clone size: -; J gene: TRBJ2-6; D gene: TRBD2; V gene: TRBV9; CDR3 DNA: TGTGCCAGCAGCCCCACCGGGACTAGCGTCCTCTCTGGGGCCAACGTCCTGACTTTC; CDR3 protein: CASSPTGTSVLSGANVLTF
clone size: -; J gene: TRBJ1-4; D gene: TRBD1; V gene: TRBV18; CDR3 DNA: TGTGCCAGCTCACCGAGGACAGGGGGGAATGAAAAACTGTTTTTT; CDR3 protein: CASSPRTGGNEKLFF
clone size: -; J gene: TRBJ2-7; D gene: -; V gene: TRBV7-9; CDR3 DNA: TGTGCCAGCACTTTTAGAGGGTCCGGGGCCCGCCACGAGCAGTACTTC; CDR3 protein: CASTFRGSGARHEQYF
clone size: once; J gene: TRBJ2-7; D gene: TRBD2; V gene: TRBV15; CDR3 DNA: TGTGCCACCAGCAGAGATTTAGCGGGCGGGGGTGAGCAGTACTTC; CDR3 protein: CATSRDLAGGGEQYF
clone size: -; J gene: TRBJ2-1; D gene: -; V gene: TRBV5-4; CDR3 DNA: TGTGCCAGCAGCAACCTCTCCTACAATGAGCAGTTCTTC; CDR3 protein: CASSNLSYNEQFF
clone size: -; J gene: TRBJ2-7; D gene: -; V gene: TRBV9; CDR3 DNA: TGTGCCAGCAGCGTAGGAGGGGCGAACTCCTACGAGCAGTACTTC; CDR3 protein: CASSVGGANSYEQYF
clone size: once; J gene: TRBJ2-2; D gene: TRBD1; V gene: TRBV10-2; CDR3 DNA: TGCGCCAGCACCGGGACAGGGCTCACCGGGGAGCTGTTTTTT; CDR3 protein: CASTGTGLTGELFF
clone size: -; J gene: TRBJ1-2; D gene: -; V gene: TRBV25-1; CDR3 DNA: TGTGCCAGCAGTGGCGACCGGGCCGCGTGGATCTATGGCTACACCTTC; CDR3 protein: CASSGDRAAWIYGYTF
clone size: few; J gene: TRBJ1-6; D gene: -; V gene: TRBV18; CDR3 DNA: TGTGCCAGCTCGGCCACAGCCTCGGCGGCCCTACCCCTCCACTTT; CDR3 protein: CASSATASAALPLHF
clone size: -; J gene: TRBJ2-6; D gene: -; V gene: TRBV19; CDR3 DNA: TGTGCCAGTACCTTATTCCCGGGAGCCAGCTCTGGGGCCAACGTCCTGACTTTC; CDR3 protein: CASTLFPGASSGANVLTF
clone size: -; J gene: TRBJ2-5; D gene: TRBD1; V gene: TRBV18; CDR3 DNA: TGTGCCAGCTCACCTCTGGACAGGGAAGAGACCCAGTACTTC; CDR3 protein: CASSPLDREETQYF
clone size: -; J gene: TRBJ1-2; D gene: -; V gene: TRBV6-6; CDR3 DNA: TGTGCCAGCAGCCCCCTAGGGGGTGGCTACACCTTC; CDR3 protein: CASSPLGGGYTF
clone size: -; J gene: TRBJ1-4; D gene: -; V gene: TRBV6-6; CDR3 DNA: TGTGCCAGCAGTCACACGCGGGCGGAACTGTTTTTT; CDR3 protein: CASSHTRAELFF
clone size: once; J gene: TRBJ1-2; D gene: -; V gene: TRBV15; CDR3 DNA: TGTGCCACCAGCGCTCGGGGCTATGGCTACACCTTC; CDR3 protein: CATSARGYGYTF
clone size: -; J gene: TRBJ2-7; D gene: -; V gene: TRBV9; CDR3 DNA: TGTGCCAGCAGCGTAGGGCCCGGGGGTGTGCAGTACTTC; CDR3 protein: CASSVGPGGVQYF
clone size: -; J gene: TRBJ1-2; D gene: -; V gene: TRBV6-1; CDR3 DNA: TGTGCCAGCAGCACCATTCCAGGGGCTGTCTATGGCTACACCTTC; CDR3 protein: CASSTIPGAVYGYTF
clone size: -; J gene: TRBJ2-1; D gene: -; V gene: TRBV18; CDR3 DNA: TGTGCCAGCTCACCAGTAGAAAGCCATGAGCAGTTCTTC; CDR3 protein: CASSPVESHEQFF
clone size: -; J gene: TRBJ2-7; D gene: -; V gene: TRBV29-1; CDR3 DNA: TGCAGCGCAACGGGCAGGGCCTACGAGCAGTACTTC; CDR3 protein: CSATGRAYEQYF
clone size: once; J gene: TRBJ2-1; D gene: -; V gene: TRBV27; CDR3 DNA: TGTGCCAGCAGCTACGCCTTTCGAGGGTTGATCTCATACAATGAGCAGTTCTTC; CDR3 protein: CASSYAFRGLISYNEQFF
clone size: -; J gene: TRBJ2-5; D gene: -; V gene: TRBV18; CDR3 DNA: TGTGCCAGCTCCTGGACTGAAGAGACCCAGTACTTC; CDR3 protein: CASSWTEETQYF
clone size: -; J gene: TRBJ2-5; D gene: -; V gene: TRBV6-5; CDR3 DNA: TGTGCCAGCAGTCCTATCAGGGGAGGGGAGACCCAGTACTTC; CDR3 protein: CASSPIRGGETQYF
clone size: -; J gene: TRBJ2-2; D gene: -; V gene: TRBV7-2; CDR3 DNA: TGTGCCAGCAGCCCCCGGGAGCGGGCGAACACCGGGGAGCTGTTTTTT; CDR3 protein: CASSPRERANTGELFF
clone size: -; J gene: TRBJ2-1; D gene: -; V gene: TRBV2; CDR3 DNA: TGTGCCAGCTCACTTCCGTACCTCTACAATGAGCAGTTCTTC; CDR3 protein: CASSLPYLYNEQFF
clone size: -; J gene: TRBJ1-2; D gene: -; V gene: TRBV30; CDR3 DNA: TGTGCCTGGAGCCCAGATGTGACAGGACGGTTATATGGCTACACCTTC; CDR3 protein: CAWSPDVTGRLYGYTF
clone size: -; J gene: TRBJ1-1; D gene: -; V gene: TRBV5-6; CDR3 DNA: TGTGCCAGCAGCTTCCGGGGGGAAGCTTTCTTT; CDR3 protein: CASSFRGEAFF
clone size: -; J gene: TRBJ2-7; D gene: -; V gene: TRBV30; CDR3 DNA: TGTGCCGGGGGGGCCCCCCAGAGAACCTACGAGCAGTACTTC; CDR3 protein: CAGGAPQRTYEQYF
clone size: -; J gene: TRBJ2-5; D gene: TRBD2; V gene: TRBV10-3; CDR3 DNA: TGTGCCATCAGTGGACTAGCGGGAGAGACCCAGTACTTC; CDR3 protein: CAISGLAGETQYF
clone size: -; J gene: TRBJ2-4; D gene: -; V gene: TRBV2; CDR3 DNA: TGTGCCAGCCTCGACAGATCTACTTTAGCCAAAAACATTCAGTACTTC; CDR3 protein: CASLDRSTLAKNIQYF
clone size: -; J gene: TRBJ2-6; D gene: -; V gene: TRBV5-1; CDR3 DNA: TGCGCCAGCAGTTCTCGACAGGACTCTGGGGCCAACGTCCTGACTTTC; CDR3 protein: CASSSRQDSGANVLTF
clone size: -; J gene: TRBJ1-1; D gene: -; V gene: TRBV14; CDR3 DNA: TGTGCCAGCAGCCAAGATTGGGCCATAAACACTGAAGCTTTCTTT; CDR3 protein: CASSQDWAINTEAFF
clone size: -; J gene: TRBJ1-2; D gene: -; V gene: TRBV2; CDR3 DNA: TGTGCCAGCGGGAACAACTATGGCTACACCTTC; CDR3 protein: CASGNNYGYTF
clone size: -; J gene: TRBJ2-7; D gene: TRBD1; V gene: TRBV18; CDR3 DNA: TGTGCCAGCTCACCTTATGGACAGGGGTCCTACGAGCAGTACTTC; CDR3 protein: CASSPYGQGSYEQYF
clone size: -; J gene: TRBJ2-7; D gene: -; V gene: TRBV5-4; CDR3 DNA: TGTGCCAGCAGCCGAACAGTGGACTCCTACGAGCAGTACTTC; CDR3 protein: CASSRTVDSYEQYF
clone size: -; J gene: TRBJ1-6; D gene: TRBD1; V gene: TRBV27; CDR3 DNA: TGTGCCAGCAGTTTCGACAGGGACAATTCACCCCTCCACTTT; CDR3 protein: CASSFDRDNSPLHF
clone size: -; J gene: TRBJ1-6; D gene: TRBD1; V gene: TRBV30; CDR3 DNA: TGTGCCTGGAGTCAGACAGGGATTAATAATTCACCCCTCCACTTT; CDR3 protein: CAWSQTGINNSPLHF
clone size: -; J gene: TRBJ1-6; D gene: -; V gene: TRBV9; CDR3 DNA: TGTGCCAGCAGCGTAGACGGGCGGGGAAGGGAGCCTAATTCACCCCTCCACTTT; CDR3 protein: CASSVDGRGREPNSPLHF
clone size: -; J gene: TRBJ1-2; D gene: -; V gene: TRBV19; CDR3 DNA: TGTGCCAGTAGTACCGGTTTGCAGTTCTATGGCTACACCTTC; CDR3 protein: CASSTGLQFYGYTF
clone size: -; J gene: TRBJ2-7; D gene: TRBD1; V gene: TRBV7-9; CDR3 DNA: TGTGCCAGCAGCCTACGACAGGGCCCAGGGTCCTACGAGCAGTACTTC; CDR3 protein: CASSLRQGPGSYEQYF
clone size: -; J gene: TRBJ2-6; D gene: -; V gene: TRBV7-9; CDR3 DNA: TGTGCCAGCAGTCGGGAATCTGGGGCCAACGTCCTGACTTTC; CDR3 protein: CASSRESGANVLTF
clone size: -; J gene: TRBJ2-3; D gene: -; V gene: TRBV13; CDR3 DNA: TGTGCCAGCAGCATTAGGACCACAGATACGCAGTATTTT; CDR3 protein: CASSIRTTDTQYF
clone size: -; J gene: TRBJ2-2; D gene: -; V gene: TRBV5-1; CDR3 DNA: TGCGCCAGCAGCTTGGGGACAGTCCCGAACACCGGGGAGCTGTTTTTT; CDR3 protein: CASSLGTVPNTGELFF
clone size: -; J gene: TRBJ2-1; D gene: TRBD2; V gene: TRBV2; CDR3 DNA: TGTGCCAGCAGTACGAGGACTAGCGGGGTTGTTACTAGCTCCTACAATGAGCAGTTCTTC; CDR3 protein: CASSTRTSGVVTSSYNEQFF
clone size: -; J gene: TRBJ1-1; D gene: TRBD1; V gene: TRBV4-1; CDR3 DNA: TGCGCCAGCAGCCACCAGACAGGGGGCCTGAACACTGAAGCTTTCTTT; CDR3 protein: CASSHQTGGLNTEAFF